This T cell receptor beta chain was sequenced for a study of vaccination effects on CD4 cells after COVID-19. The CDR3 has 12 amino acids. V lost 0 bases to trimming and J lost 6 bases, with 2 bases between them. Germline CDR1 and CDR2: MNHEY and SVGAGI. The table came from immunoSEQ multiplex PCR; TCRdb's copy has only in-frame clones and leaves some out. The sample has approximately 20,000 clones, approximately 81% seen once; the top ten hold roughly 17%. Viral peptide pool expansion of antigen-specific CD4+ T cells preceded sequencing in the ViraFEST assay. Culture proceeded for under twelve days, and CD4+ T cells were then isolated. This person caught SARS-CoV-2 sometime from March to December 2020, and PCR testing confirmed the infection. Details on this clone: Its matching antigen is unknown.

This receptor was identified in a human donor who had a prior SARS-CoV-2 infection. The chain is built from TRBV6-5 and TRBJ2-2; no definite D call. The sequenced sample was CD4+ T cells from PBMCs cultured with SARS-CoV-2 spike peptides, obtained before COVID-19 vaccination. CDR3 sequence: CASSYSPGELFF. The CDR3 DNA follows: TGTGCCAGCAGTTACTCCCCCGGGGAGCTGTTTTTT.